This is a list of T cell receptor beta chains from one sample in a study of post-analysis software for immune sequencing data. TCRdb reanalysed the PCR reads using MiXCR and keeps one entry per CDR3 protein. The top ten clones hold over 4.5% of a sample with fewer than 850,000 distinct CDR3 sequences, around 46% of them seen once. Sample: blood. The receptors originated from a girl aged 5 to 17 with multiple sclerosis. Both conserved end residues are trimmed from each CDR3. Each record gives: J gene, V gene, CDR3 protein.

>NA|TRBV20-1
SARGQDGKTQY
>TRBJ1-5|TRBV5-1
ASSLETGGNQPQH
>NA|TRBV12-3/TRBV12-4
ASSLDSDRAYEQY
>TRBJ1-5|TRBV7-2
ASSFTGANQPQH
>TRBJ2-3|TRBV20-1
SARDRVAVTDTQY
>TRBJ2-5|TRBV20-1
SAWGLAGQETQY
>TRBJ2-3|TRBV3-1
ASSPRTSGKLTDTQY
>TRBJ2-7|TRBV4-3
ASSQEVGQAYYEQY
>TRBJ2-1|TRBV10-2
ASSRHLDPSPYNEQF
>TRBJ2-1|TRBV20-1
SARSPDAESYNEQF
>TRBJ2-3|TRBV20-1
SANNAGTARTDTQY
>TRBJ1-2|TRBV29-1
SVRQGVGGYT
>TRBJ2-7|TRBV28
ASRLRDRGLERYEQY
>TRBJ2-1|TRBV20-1
SAQAPGTQGYNEQF
>TRBJ2-5|TRBV2
ASSEALGEETQY
>TRBJ2-5|TRBV11-2
ASSPPHYPETQY
>TRBJ2-7|TRBV18
ASSPGRDYEQY
>TRBJ1-2|TRBV6-5
ASSYSRTNYGYT
>TRBJ1-1|TRBV6-5
ASSYLVTGSLEDTEAF
>TRBJ2-7|TRBV12-3/TRBV12-4
ASSFQVPTGTANYEQY
>TRBJ2-7|TRBV20-1
SVRGSAYEQY
>TRBJ2-1|TRBV10-3
AISESGVEADEQV
>TRBJ2-6|TRBV11-2
ASSLTWAGANVLT
>TRBJ2-7|TRBV7-2
ASSLNDYEQY
>TRBJ2-1|TRBV9
ASSVDGVGGPHSEQF
>TRBJ2-1|TRBV6-6
ASSQARGSEYNEQF
>TRBJ2-4|TRBV6-6
ASSFFVLLAKNIQY
>TRBJ2-5|TRBV27
ASLLAGQLY
>TRBJ2-1|TRBV27
ASSLGGFDEQF
>TRBJ2-7|TRBV6-1
ASSDRGLTYEQY
>TRBJ2-1|TRBV30
AWRVNEQF
>TRBJ2-3|TRBV15
ATSLDRDSTDTQY
>TRBJ1-5|TRBV24-1
ATSDFKGANNQPQH
>TRBJ2-5|TRBV7-2
ASSLADRGPKETQY
>TRBJ1-2|TRBV6-5
ASSYEGSFYGYT
>TRBJ2-1|TRBV6-5
ASTPQGPYNEQF
>TRBJ2-1|TRBV9
ASSAGGPLEQF
>TRBJ1-5|TRBV6-5
ASRLDRGSQPQH
>TRBJ1-2|TRBV5-1
AISEPTGYGYT
>TRBJ1-4|TRBV28
ASSFRLATNEKLF
>TRBJ2-7|TRBV20-1
SAEWTSKSYEQY
>TRBJ2-7|TRBV21-1
ASSKGVPPSGSLSCYEQY
>TRBJ2-3|TRBV20-1
SARVGQTYRTDTQY
>TRBJ2-1|TRBV12-3/TRBV12-4
ASSPLASGLNNEQF